Listed here is a single TCR beta chain. Its specificity is not known. Amplification by 5'RACE using constant-segment primers produced TCR alpha and TCR beta cDNA libraries that carried sample barcodes and UMIs. TCRdb reprocessed the 5' RACE reads via MiXCR and lists one record per CDR3 protein. The sample has some 210,000 distinct CDR3 sequences; 25% to 35% are singletons. The data originate from a study of T-cell memory formation after mild COVID-19. Whole-study findings and limits: Clones contracting across day 15 to 85 had a balanced CD4/CD8 profile; later expanding clones leaned CD4+.

The receptor was isolated from an adult woman who had mild COVID-19 (a few samples of this study predate the infection). Cell type and time point are not known. Sequencing used PBMCs or a T cell subset sorted from them (not recorded which).

As DNA, the CDR3 is TGTGCCAGCAGTTACCGGGGGACCTACGAGCAGTACTTC. This translates into CASSYRGTYEQYF. The genes are TRBV6-6 and TRBJ2-7; tentatively, D is TRBD2 (6 bases). The CDR3 covers 13 residues. Germline CDR1 reads MNHNY; CDR2 reads SVGAGI (reference sequence). V was clipped by 2 bases and J by 2 bases, with 7 bases between them.